These 10 T cell receptor beta chains came from one sample sequenced in a study of cytomegalovirus exposure and HLA in healthy donors. Libraries were prepared by immunoSEQ multiplex PCR; TCRdb keeps only in-frame clonotypes and omits some of them. Of under 150,000 clones listed, about 83% are singletons. Sequencing used PBMCs. The receptors originated from a woman aged 25 to 39 in good health and CMV-seronegative.

The chain couples TRBV19 to TRBJ2-2, with 9 bases identical to TRBD1. CDR3 length: 16 amino acids. Germline-derived CDR1 and CDR2 are LNHDA and SQIVND (reference sequence). V shed 1 base, J shed 5 bases, and the junction held 5 bases outside the gene matches. CDR3: CASSIGTGGLTGELFF. The CDR3 nucleotides are TGTGCCAGTAGTATAGGTACAGGGGGCTTAACCGGGGAGCTGTTTTTT. Drawing the rest from reference TRBV19 and TRBJ2-2, the complete variable domain is DGGITQSPKYLFRKEGQNVTLSCEQNLNHDAMYWYRQDPGQGLRLIYYSQIVNDFQKGDIAEGYSVSREKKESFPLTVTSAQKNPTAFYLCASSIGTGGLTGELFFGEGSRLTVL.

V is TRBV2 and J is TRBJ2-1, with 10 bases that match TRBD1. The V and J ends lost 8 bases and 8 bases, in that order; junction bases with no gene match: 6. The CDR3 spans 13 residues. The V gene's germline CDR1 is SNHLY and CDR2 FYNNEI. CDR3 loop: CASQGTGAHEQFF. DNA for the CDR3: TGTGCCAGCCAGGGGACAGGGGCCCATGAGCAGTTCTTC.

This chain connects TRBV9 to TRBJ1-3; 8 positions agree with TRBD1. The germline V gene has CDR1 SGDLS and CDR2 YYNGEE. V dropped 4 bases and J dropped 5; count of bases not matched to a gene: 5. The CDR3 is made up of 14 amino acids. The DNA for the CDR3 is TGTGCCAGCAGCCCATGGGACAGGAGAAACACCATATATTTT. Amino acid sequence: CASSPWDRRNTIYF.

The genes are TRBV2 and TRBJ2-3; a weak D match, TRBD1 (7 bases). The CDR3 has 15 amino acids. The V gene lost 2 bases and the J gene lost 3 bases, with 12 bases spanning the gap. Germline V gene lookup returns CDR1 SNHLY and CDR2 FYNNEI. The CDR3 sequence: CASSEHRGGTDTQYF. CDR3 coding DNA: TGTGCCAGCAGTGAACACAGGGGAGGAACAGATACGCAGTATTTT.

CDR3 nucleotide sequence: TGTGCCAGCAGCTTAGTCCAGGGGGCAGGTCAGCCCCAGCATTTT. This translates into CASSLVQGAGQPQHF. V and J are TRBV7-2 and TRBJ1-5, with 8 nucleotides matching TRBD1. V shed 1 base, J shed 6 bases, and the junction held 5 bases outside the gene matches. Per germline, CDR1 SGHTA and CDR2 FQGNSA. This CDR3 comprises 15 residues.

The chain couples TRBV12-5 to TRBJ1-2; 9 bases are shared with TRBD1. V lost 1 base to trimming and J lost 8 bases; unmatched junction nucleotides: 5. The CDR3 extends over 14 amino acids. From germline, CDR1 is LGHNT and CDR2 FRNRAP. This CDR3 reads CASGLDRGLYGYTF. The CDR3 DNA reads TGTGCTAGTGGTTTGGACAGGGGGCTCTACGGCTACACCTTC.

This clone was seen a few times. The CDR3 bases are TGTGCCAGCAACCAGGGATTTTCCGGGGAGCTGTTTTTT. Translation: CASNQGFSGELFF. This chain joins TRBV9 and TRBJ2-2; possibly TRBD1 for D (5 bases). Trimming removed 6 bases from V and 6 bases from J, with 12 bases in between. Germline V gives CDR1 SGDLS, CDR2 YYNGEE. The CDR3 runs 13 residues.

This chain joins TRBV5-4 and TRBJ1-3; a possible D gene is TRBD1 (6 bases). CDR3 length: 14 residues. Germline lookup yields CDR1 SGHNT and CDR2 YYREEE (reference sequence). Between the trimmed V and J ends, which lost 4 bases and 0 bases, there was a span of 8 bases. The CDR3 protein is CASSDRRSGNTIYF. The CDR3 bases are TGTGCCAGCAGCGACAGGCGCTCTGGAAACACCATATATTTT. The whole variable domain, filled in from reference TRBV5-4 and TRBJ1-3, reads ETGVTQSPTHLIKTRGQQVTLRCSSQSGHNTVSWYQQALGQGPQFIFQYYREEENGRGNFPPRFSGLQFPNYSSELNVNALELDDSALYLCASSDRRSGNTIYFGEGSWLTVV.

This chain connects TRBV27 to TRBJ2-1, with a weak D call TRBD1 (5 bases). Per germline, CDR1 MNHEY and CDR2 SMNVEV (reference sequence). The CDR3 is made up of 11 amino acids. With 5 bases removed from V and 13 bases from J, the gap between germline ends came to 12 bases. CDR3 region: CASSKGQGQFF. CDR3 DNA: TGTGCCAGCAGTAAGGGGCAGGGTCAGTTCTTC.

This chain links TRBV19 with TRBJ2-2; possible D gene TRBD1, 6 bases. Germline-derived CDR1 and CDR2 are LNHDA and SQIVND (reference sequence). V lost 4 bases to trimming and J lost 5 bases, with 14 bases between them. CDR3 size: 15 residues. This CDR3 is CASSTRTVLTGELFF. The CDR3 nucleotides read TGTGCCAGTAGTACAAGGACAGTCCTAACCGGGGAGCTGTTTTTT.